The TCR beta chain described here comes from a study of cytomegalovirus exposure and HLA in healthy donors. Amplification used 60 Vbeta primers and 13 Jbeta primers. Repertoires were generated with immunoSEQ multiplex PCR, while TCRdb's copy carries only in-frame clones and drops some. The table lists 130,000 to 150,000 clones, approximately 80% of them singletons, with 4.5% to 6.5% in the top ten. The CDR3 has 13 residues. Germline lookup yields CDR1 MDHEN and CDR2 SYDVKM. V was clipped by 1 base and J by 2 bases, with 5 bases between them. The clonotype originates from a male donor in good health and CMV-seronegative. This rearrangement joins TRBV28 to TRBJ1-1; unclear D gene. Sequenced input: PBMCs. The CDR3 is CASSLLFNTEAFF. The CDR3 DNA is TGTGCCAGCAGTTTATTATTCAACACTGAAGCTTTCTTT.